This T cell receptor beta chain was captured by sequencing in a study of human T cells and chemical hapten exposure (dated by TCRdb to about 2021). In the study overall: For sensitization, 2% DPC in acetone was applied to a 2 cm by 2 cm area of upper inner arm skin. Throughout the approximately 25-week study period, patients were also given weekly therapeutic DPC doses on the scalp. Patch testing on the upper back used Finn chambers containing 0.01% DPC, with scoring done after 6 days according to International Contact Dermatitis Research Group standards. Most of the patients in the cohort were female, and the cohort covered alopecia areata with under or over 50% scalp involvement, alopecia totalis and alopecia universalis. Libraries were pooled for sequencing, and per-sample TCR yields varied mainly because of small differences in library volumes within the pool. Peripheral blood TCR repertoire changes were tracked in vivo in alopecia patients during primary and secondary sensitization to the hapten diphenylcyclopropenone (DPC). Patient blood was sampled pre-sensitization (week 0) and at 2, 6 and about 24 weeks after DPC sensitization. About 29 alopecia patients gave blood for TCR sequencing at one to four time points (pre-sensitization, 2, 6 and 24 weeks).

What the research found in general, with its limitations: Because every patient had alopecia, a presumed autoimmune disease, the patients' immune response might differ from that of healthy individuals. Repeated subsampling changed both the strength of the expansion versus patch-test correlation and the threshold at which that correlation became significant. DPC sensitization did not change how many TCRs were above 1 in 1000 frequency, and no evidence was found of alterations in global repertoire structure. Patch test score correlated positively with the number of PT1 expanded TCRs, reaching significance at thresholds 8, 16 and 32 but not at 4. Significantly more large CDR3 similarity clusters were formed by expanded TCRs than by pre-sensitization or healthy control sets, consistent with antigen-driven responses.

The time point label here, explained by the study, means: pre-sensitization, week 0. The sample's treatment or condition, from its label and the paper: therapeutic diphenylcyclopropenone sensitization with weekly scalp DPC. Blood at each patch-test visit was drawn before the patch test was applied. Eligible patients were aged 18 to 70, diagnosed with alopecia, deemed suitable for DPC therapy, and excluded if pregnant. Total RNA was extracted from unfractionated whole blood collected in Tempus Blood RNA tubes. CDR3 length: 15 amino acids, cysteine to phenylalanine. Only the CDR3 region is kept as DNA, spanning 45 bases read in frame from base 1. V is clipped by 1 base and J by 4 bases, and the sequence between their germline boundaries is 10 bases long. CDR1 KGHSH and CDR2 LQKENI were looked up in the germline V gene. Library creation used RACE. Instrument on record: NextSeq 500. During library preparation, unique molecular identifiers were attached to individual cDNA molecules so that TCRs could be counted in a quantitative, reproducible way. Each blood RNA sample was used to sequence both TCR alpha and TCR beta chains. Processing in the source paper ran as follows. The median number of TCRs per sample was roughly 94,000, ranging from about 20,000 to 690,600. V, J and CDR3 annotation of the TCR reads was carried out using the Decombinator software suite. Every sample was subsampled to the same number of TCRs (28,000) for the PS versus PT1 abundance plots. TCRs were defined as expanded if absent before sensitization and observed at least eight times at the 2-week time point. Starting from the raw public reads, TCRdb applied fastp trimming at Q25, assembled clones with MiXCR and retained in-frame beta chains. Here each entry gathers all rows of one CDR3 protein and keeps the most common genes and DNA. These V and J calls rely on TCRdb rather than the paper's analysis. For this sample the table gives around 100,000 distinct CDR3 sequences, of which 9.5% to 14% were detected only once. Of the sample, about 3% falls within the top ten clones.

This clonotype was seen repeatedly, ten times or more. Its binding antigen is unknown. Nothing much larger sits one base from this clone, and base qualities are not available. This material consisted of whole blood, taken in connection with sensitization to the hapten diphenylcyclopropenone (DPC). The chain joins TRBV18 to TRBJ2-2; the D gene cannot be named for sure. The TCR sequence derives from a woman in her sixties with alopecia areata. Some clones in this sample may be carry-over from other donors' samples. The sequenced DNA: TGTGCCAGCTCACCACGAAGTGGTTCCACCGGGGAGCTGTTTTTT. Its translation reads: CASSPRSGSTGELFF. Reference TRBV18 and TRBJ2-2 genes cover what lies past the CDR3, so the full variable domain is NAGVMQNPRHLVRRRGQEARLRCSPMKGHSHVYWYRQLPEEGLKFMVYLQKENIIDESGMPKERFSAEFPKEGPSILRIQQVVRGDSAAYFCASSPRSGSTGELFFGEGSRLTVL.